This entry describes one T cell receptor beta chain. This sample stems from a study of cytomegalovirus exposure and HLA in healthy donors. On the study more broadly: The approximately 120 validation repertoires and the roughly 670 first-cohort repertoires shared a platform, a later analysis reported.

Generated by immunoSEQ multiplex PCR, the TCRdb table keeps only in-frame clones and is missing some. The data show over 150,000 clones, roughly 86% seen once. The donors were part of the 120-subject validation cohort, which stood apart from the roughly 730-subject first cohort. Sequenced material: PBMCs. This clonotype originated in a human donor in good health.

This CDR3 is CASSQTTAYSNQPQHF. The CDR3 coding sequence is TGTGCCAGCAGCCAAACGACAGCCTATAGCAATCAGCCCCAGCATTTT. The chain joins TRBV27 to TRBJ1-5; TRBD1 might be the D (5 bases). The CDR3 sequence is 16 residues long. From germline, CDR1 is MNHEY and CDR2 SMNVEV (reference sequence). The V gene lost 6 bases and the J gene lost 0 bases, with 15 bases spanning the gap.